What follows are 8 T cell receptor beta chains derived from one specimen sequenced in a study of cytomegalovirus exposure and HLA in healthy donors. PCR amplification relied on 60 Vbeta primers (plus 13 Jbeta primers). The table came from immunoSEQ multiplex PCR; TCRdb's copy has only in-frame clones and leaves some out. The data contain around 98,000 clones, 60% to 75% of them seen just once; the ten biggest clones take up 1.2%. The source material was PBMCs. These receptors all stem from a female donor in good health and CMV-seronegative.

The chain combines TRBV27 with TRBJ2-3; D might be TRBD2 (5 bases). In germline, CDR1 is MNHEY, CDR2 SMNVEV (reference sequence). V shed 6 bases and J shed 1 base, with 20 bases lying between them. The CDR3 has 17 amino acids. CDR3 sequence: CASRPGVGRSGTDTQYF. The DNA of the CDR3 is TGTGCCAGCAGGCCCGGGGTCGGACGGTCGGGCACAGATACGCAGTATTTT.

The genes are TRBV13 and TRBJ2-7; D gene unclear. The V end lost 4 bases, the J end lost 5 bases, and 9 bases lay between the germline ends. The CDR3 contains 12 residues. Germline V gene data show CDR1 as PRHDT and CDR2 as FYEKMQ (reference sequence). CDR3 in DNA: TGTGCCAGCAGCTCCTTTCGGGACGAGCAGTACTTC. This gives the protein CASSSFRDEQYF.

This CDR3 reads CASSPGLAGTNEQFF. The DNA of the CDR3 is TGTGCCAGCAGTCCGGGGCTAGCGGGAACCAATGAGCAGTTCTTC. The chain links TRBV6-4 to TRBJ2-1, with 9 bases aligning to TRBD2. Per the germline V gene, CDR1 is MRHNA and CDR2 is SNTAGT. With 5 bases clipped from V and 6 bases from J, the junction kept 8 bases outside the gene matches. This CDR3 has 15 amino acids.

CDR3 amino acids: CASSLGGRSYEQYF. CDR3 nucleotides: TGTGCCAGCAGCTTGGGCGGGAGGTCCTACGAGCAGTACTTC. The chain is built from TRBV7-8 and TRBJ2-7, with 8 bases aligning to TRBD2. Trimming took 3 bases from V and 1 from J; bases not matched to a gene: 2. The CDR3 is made up of 14 amino acids. The germline CDR1 and CDR2 sequences are SGHVS and FQNEAQ.

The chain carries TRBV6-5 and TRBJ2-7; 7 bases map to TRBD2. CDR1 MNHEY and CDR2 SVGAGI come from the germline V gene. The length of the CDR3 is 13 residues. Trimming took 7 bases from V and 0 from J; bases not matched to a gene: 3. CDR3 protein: CASTRGDSYEQYF. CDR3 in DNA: TGTGCCAGCACTCGGGGGGACTCCTACGAGCAGTACTTC.

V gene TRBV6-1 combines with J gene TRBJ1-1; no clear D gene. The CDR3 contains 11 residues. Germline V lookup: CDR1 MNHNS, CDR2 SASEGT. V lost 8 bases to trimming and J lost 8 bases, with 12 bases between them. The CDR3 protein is CASSWSSEAFF. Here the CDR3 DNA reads TGTGCCAGCTCGTGGAGTAGCGAAGCTTTCTTT.

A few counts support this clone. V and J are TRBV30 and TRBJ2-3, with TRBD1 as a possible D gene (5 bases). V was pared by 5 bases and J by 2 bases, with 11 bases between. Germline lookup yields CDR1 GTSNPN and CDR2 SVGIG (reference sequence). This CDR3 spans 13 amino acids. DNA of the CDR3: TGTGCCTGGGCAACGGACATCACAGATACGCAGTATTTT. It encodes CAWATDITDTQYF.

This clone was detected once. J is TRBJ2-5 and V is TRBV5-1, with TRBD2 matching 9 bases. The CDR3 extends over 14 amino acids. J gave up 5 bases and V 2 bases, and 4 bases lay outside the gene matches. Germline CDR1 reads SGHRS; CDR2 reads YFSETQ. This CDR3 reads CASSFSGSGETQYF. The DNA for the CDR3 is TGCGCCAGCAGCTTTAGCGGGAGCGGGGAGACCCAGTACTTC. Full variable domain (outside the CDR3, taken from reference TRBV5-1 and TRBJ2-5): KAGVTQTPRYLIKTRGQQVTLSCSPISGHRSVSWYQQTPGQGLQFLFEYFSETQRNKGNFPGRFSGRQFSNSRSEMNVSTLELGDSALYLCASSFSGSGETQYFGPGTRLLVL.